This note documents a single TCR beta chain sequence. The V end lost 5 bases, the J end lost 3 bases, and 14 bases lay between the germline ends. The CDR3 is made up of 14 amino acids. The V gene's germline CDR1 is LNHDA and CDR2 SQIVND (reference sequence). The assay was immunoSEQ multiplex PCR, and TCRdb's table has in-frame clones only and misses some. The profile covers just under 65,000 clones, with 91% appearing a single time and about 2.2% taken by the ten largest. The data derive from a study of T cell changes during pregnancy in multiple sclerosis. The sample in question was peripheral blood, obtained in the third trimester of pregnancy. The source is a female donor in good health, enrolled as a control in a pregnancy study. The chain is built from TRBV19 and TRBJ2-7, with TRBD2 as a possible D gene (7 bases). CDR3 nucleotide sequence: TGTGCCAGTAGTGAGGGGGGGCGCTTCTACGAGCAGTACTTC. Protein: CASSEGGRFYEQYF.